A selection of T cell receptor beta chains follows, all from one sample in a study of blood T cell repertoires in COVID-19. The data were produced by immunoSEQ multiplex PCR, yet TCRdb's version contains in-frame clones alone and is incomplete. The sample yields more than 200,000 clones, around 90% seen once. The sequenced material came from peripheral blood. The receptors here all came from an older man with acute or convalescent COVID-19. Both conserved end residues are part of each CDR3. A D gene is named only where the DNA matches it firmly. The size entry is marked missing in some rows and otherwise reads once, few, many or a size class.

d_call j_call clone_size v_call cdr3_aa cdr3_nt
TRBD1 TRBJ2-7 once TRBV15 CATSRPGTGPYEQYF TGTGCCACCAGCAGACCCGGGACAGGGCCCTACGAGCAGTACTTC
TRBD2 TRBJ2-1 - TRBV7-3 CASSQSPRASGYNEQFF TGTGCCAGCAGCCAGTCTCCACGGGCTAGCGGTTACAATGAGCAGTTCTTC
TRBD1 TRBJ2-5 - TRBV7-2 CASSLAGQISETQYF TGTGCCAGCAGCTTAGCGGGACAGATATCGGAGACCCAGTACTTC
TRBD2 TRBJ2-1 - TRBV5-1 CASSMGLAGGPSNEQFF TGCGCCAGCAGCATGGGACTAGCGGGAGGGCCGAGCAATGAGCAGTTCTTC
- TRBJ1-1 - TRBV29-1 CSVDPGDGAFF TGCAGCGTTGATCCAGGGGATGGAGCTTTCTTT
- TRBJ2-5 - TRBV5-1 CASSFGGQETQYF TGCGCCAGCAGCTTCGGGGGCCAAGAGACCCAGTACTTC
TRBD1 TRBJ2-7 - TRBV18 CASSPTGTASYEQYF TGTGCCAGCTCACCAACCGGGACAGCCTCCTACGAGCAGTACTTC
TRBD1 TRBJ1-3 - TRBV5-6 CASSHRNRQGRPGNTIYF TGTGCCAGCAGCCATAGGAACAGACAGGGGAGGCCTGGAAACACCATATATTTT
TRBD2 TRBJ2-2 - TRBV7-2 CASSSWTSGSPGELFF TGTGCCAGCAGCTCGTGGACTAGCGGGAGTCCCGGGGAGCTGTTTTTT
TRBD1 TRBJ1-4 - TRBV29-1 CSVPGQSNEKLFF TGCAGCGTTCCGGGACAGTCTAATGAAAAACTGTTTTTT
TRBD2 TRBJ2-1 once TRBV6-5 CASSYSTSGVEQFF TGTGCCAGCAGTTACTCGACTAGCGGGGTTGAGCAGTTCTTC
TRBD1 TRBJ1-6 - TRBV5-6 CASSFADRAIGSPLHF TGTGCCAGCAGCTTCGCGGACAGGGCCATCGGGTCACCCCTCCACTTT
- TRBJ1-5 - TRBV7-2 CASSKTGKNQPQHF TGTGCCAGCAGTAAAACAGGGAAGAATCAGCCCCAGCATTTT
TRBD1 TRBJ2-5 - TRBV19 CASSTGQGWGTQYF TGTGCCAGTAGTACCGGACAGGGGTGGGGGACCCAGTACTTC
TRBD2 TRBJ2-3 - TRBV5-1 CASSLLAGATDTQYF TGCGCCAGCAGCTTGCTAGCGGGAGCCACAGATACGCAGTATTTT
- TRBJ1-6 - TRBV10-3 CAISAGDSPLHF TGTGCCATCAGTGCAGGGGACTCACCCCTCCACTTT
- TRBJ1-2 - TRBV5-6 CASSSNFRNYGYTF TGTGCCAGCAGCAGCAACTTTCGCAACTATGGCTACACCTTC
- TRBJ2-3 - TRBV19 CASGMQGSDTQYF TGTGCCAGTGGGATGCAGGGGTCAGATACGCAGTATTTT
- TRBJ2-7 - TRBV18 CASSPLSGSYEQYF TGTGCCAGCTCTCCCCTTAGCGGATCCTACGAGCAGTACTTC
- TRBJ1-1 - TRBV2 CASKPGTTMNTEAFF TGTGCCAGCAAGCCGGGGACAACCATGAACACTGAAGCTTTCTTT
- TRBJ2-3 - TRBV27 CASSSLLTDTQYF TGTGCCAGCAGTTCCCTACTCACAGATACGCAGTATTTT
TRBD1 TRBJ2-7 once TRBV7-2 CASSLGLGQGLYEQYF TGTGCCAGCAGCTTAGGTTTGGGACAGGGACTTTACGAGCAGTACTTC
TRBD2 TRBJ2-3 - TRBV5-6 CASSLAAGVFTDTQYF TGTGCCAGCAGCTTGGCGGCGGGGGTTTTCACAGATACGCAGTATTTT
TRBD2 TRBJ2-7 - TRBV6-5 CASTLRAGGQGEQYF TGTGCCAGCACCTTGAGAGCGGGAGGGCAGGGCGAGCAGTACTTC
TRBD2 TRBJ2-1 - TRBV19 CASSFTGASGSNEQFF TGTGCCAGTAGCTTCACGGGGGCTAGCGGGAGTAATGAGCAGTTCTTC
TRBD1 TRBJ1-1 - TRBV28 CASGTRGRNTEAFF TGTGCCAGCGGGACCAGGGGGCGCAACACTGAAGCTTTCTTT